The T cell receptor beta chain described here comes from a study of blood T cells in healthy people across ages. A sample-barcoded 5' primer and a J-beta primer mix were used in a second PCR of roughly 6 to 12 cycles. TCRdb reanalysed the 5' RACE reads using MiXCR and keeps one entry per CDR3 protein. The table includes about 1.8 million distinct CDR3 sequences, around half detected once. CDR3 length: 15 residues. The V end was cut by 6 bases, the J end by 3 bases, with 17 bases between. The sample consisted of blood. V gene TRBV12-3 or TRBV12-4 combines with J gene TRBJ1-1, with D uncertain. This TCR was recovered from a woman between 35 and 50 years old in good health. CDR3 nucleotides: TGTGCCAGCAGCCCCGCCCCTGGGAGGGACACTGAAGCTTTCTTT. Translating it yields CASSPAPGRDTEAFF.